This T cell receptor (beta chain) emerged from a study of blood T cell repertoires in COVID-19. The CDR3 loop spans 18 amino acids. CDR1 and CDR2 from the germline V gene are SEHNR and FQNEAQ (reference sequence). V was clipped by 0 bases and J by 1 base, with 18 bases between them. TCRdb's copy holds only in-frame clones and misses some; the assay was immunoSEQ multiplex PCR. The table includes around 70,000 clones, around 88% detected once. Sequencing used peripheral blood. This receptor was identified in a man in his 60s with acute or convalescent COVID-19. The V call is TRBV7-9, the J call TRBJ1-1; tentatively, D is TRBD1 (6 bases). This chain's CDR3 is CASSLAFASNRANTEAFF. Here the CDR3 DNA reads TGTGCCAGCAGCTTAGCGTTCGCGTCCAACAGGGCGAACACTGAAGCTTTCTTT.